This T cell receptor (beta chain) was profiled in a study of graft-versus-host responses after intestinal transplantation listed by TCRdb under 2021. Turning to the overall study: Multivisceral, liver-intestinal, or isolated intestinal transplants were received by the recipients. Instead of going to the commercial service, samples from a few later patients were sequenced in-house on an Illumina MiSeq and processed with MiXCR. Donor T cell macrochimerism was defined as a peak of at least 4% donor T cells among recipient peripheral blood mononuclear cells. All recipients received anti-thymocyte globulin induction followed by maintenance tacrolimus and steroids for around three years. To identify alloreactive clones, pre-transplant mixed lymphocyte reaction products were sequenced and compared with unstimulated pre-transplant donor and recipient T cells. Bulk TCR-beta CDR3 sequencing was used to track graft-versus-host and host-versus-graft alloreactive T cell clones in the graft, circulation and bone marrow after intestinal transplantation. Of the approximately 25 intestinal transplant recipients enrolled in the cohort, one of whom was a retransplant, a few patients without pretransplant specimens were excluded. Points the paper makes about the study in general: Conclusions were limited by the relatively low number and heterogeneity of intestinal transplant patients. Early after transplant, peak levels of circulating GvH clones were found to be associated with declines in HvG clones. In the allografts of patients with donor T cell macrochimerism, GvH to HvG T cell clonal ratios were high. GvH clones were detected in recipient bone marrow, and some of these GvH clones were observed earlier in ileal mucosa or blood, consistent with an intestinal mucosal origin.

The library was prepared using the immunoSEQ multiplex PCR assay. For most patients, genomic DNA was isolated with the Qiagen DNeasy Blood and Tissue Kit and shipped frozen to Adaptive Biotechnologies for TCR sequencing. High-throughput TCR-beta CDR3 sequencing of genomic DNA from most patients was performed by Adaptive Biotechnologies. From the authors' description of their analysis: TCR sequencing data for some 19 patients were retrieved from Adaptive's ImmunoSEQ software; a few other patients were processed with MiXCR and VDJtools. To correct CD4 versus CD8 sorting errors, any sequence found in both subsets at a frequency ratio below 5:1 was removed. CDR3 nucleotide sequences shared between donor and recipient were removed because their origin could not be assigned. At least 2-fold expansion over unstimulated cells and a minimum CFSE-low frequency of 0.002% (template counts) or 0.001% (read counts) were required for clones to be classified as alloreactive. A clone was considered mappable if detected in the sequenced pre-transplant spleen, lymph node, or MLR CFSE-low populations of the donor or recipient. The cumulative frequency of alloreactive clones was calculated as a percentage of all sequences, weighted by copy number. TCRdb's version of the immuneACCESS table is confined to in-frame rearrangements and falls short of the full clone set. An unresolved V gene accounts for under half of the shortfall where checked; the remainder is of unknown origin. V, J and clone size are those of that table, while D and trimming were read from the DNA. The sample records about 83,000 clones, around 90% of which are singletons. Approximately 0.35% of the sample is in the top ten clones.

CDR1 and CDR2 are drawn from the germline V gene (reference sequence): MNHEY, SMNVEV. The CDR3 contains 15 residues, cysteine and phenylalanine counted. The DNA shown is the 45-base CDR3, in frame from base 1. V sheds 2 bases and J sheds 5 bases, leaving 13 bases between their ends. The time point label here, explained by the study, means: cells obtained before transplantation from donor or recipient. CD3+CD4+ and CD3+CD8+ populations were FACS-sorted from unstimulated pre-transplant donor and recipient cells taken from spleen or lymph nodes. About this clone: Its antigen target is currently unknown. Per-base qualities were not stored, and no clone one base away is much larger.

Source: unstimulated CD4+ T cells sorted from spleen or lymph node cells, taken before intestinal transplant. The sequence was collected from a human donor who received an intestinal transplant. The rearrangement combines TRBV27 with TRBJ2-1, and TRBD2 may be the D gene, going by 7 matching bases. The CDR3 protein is CASSLRRGPHNEQFF. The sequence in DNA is TGTGCCAGCAGTTTAAGGCGGGGGCCCCACAATGAGCAGTTCTTC.